A single sample is the source of the 11 T cell receptor beta chains below, sequenced in a study of blood T cell repertoires in COVID-19. Clones were sequenced by immunoSEQ multiplex PCR, and TCRdb holds only the in-frame ones, with some missing. The repertoire holds 200,000 to 250,000 clones, about 85% seen once, with 5.1% in the top ten. Sequencing was done on a sample of peripheral blood. The receptors shown here come from a woman between 55 and 75 years old who had recovered from COVID-19.

The DNA of the CDR3 is TGTGCCAGTAGTATAGATGTGCAGGGAGGCTCCTACGAGCAGTACTTC. Translation gives CASSIDVQGGSYEQYF. The chain is built from TRBV19 and TRBJ2-7, with D tentatively TRBD2 (6 bases). The CDR3 has 16 residues. V lost 0 bases and J 0 bases, leaving 12 bases between the germline ends. Germline loops: CDR1 LNHDA, CDR2 SQIVND (reference sequence). Drawing the rest from reference TRBV19 and TRBJ2-7, the complete variable domain is DGGITQSPKYLFRKEGQNVTLSCEQNLNHDAMYWYRQDPGQGLRLIYYSQIVNDFQKGDIAEGYSVSREKKESFPLTVTSAQKNPTAFYLCASSIDVQGGSYEQYFGPGTRLTVT.

V usage is TRBV5-1 and J usage is TRBJ2-3, with D uncertain. Germline V lookup: CDR1 SGHRS, CDR2 YFSETQ. The CDR3 totals 14 residues. The germline V and J ends were trimmed by 0 bases and 4 bases, with 9 bases remaining between them. CDR3 loop: CASSLGGGSDTQYF. The CDR3 DNA reads TGCGCCAGCAGCTTGGGTGGCGGATCAGATACGCAGTATTTT.

This chain joins TRBV18 and TRBJ1-1, with D unclear. This CDR3 comprises 12 residues. Germline CDR1 reads KGHSH; CDR2 reads LQKENI. V lost 6 bases to trimming and J lost 2 bases, with 7 bases between them. The CDR3 nucleotides are TGTGCCAGCTCGCCCGGTAACACTGAAGCTTTCTTT. Translating it yields CASSPGNTEAFF.

This clone was seen once. The chain has TRBV5-1 and TRBJ1-1, with D tentatively TRBD1 (6 bases). V was trimmed by 0 bases and J by 9 bases, leaving 15 bases between them. Looked up from germline, CDR1 is SGHRS and CDR2 is YFSETQ. The CDR3 loop spans 14 amino acids. CDR3 in amino acids: CASSLAEVGAQAFF. CDR3 DNA sequence: TGCGCCAGCAGCTTGGCGGAAGTGGGGGCTCAAGCTTTCTTT.

The chain recombines TRBV2 with TRBJ1-6; 7 bases agree with TRBD1. Germline trimming cut 1 base from V and 3 bases from J; bases unmatched to any gene: 0. This CDR3 spans 15 amino acids. Germline-derived CDR1 and CDR2 are SNHLY and FYNNEI. CDR3 DNA sequence: TGTGCCAGCAGTGAAGGGGACAGCTATAATTCACCCCTCCACTTT. Its translation is CASSEGDSYNSPLHF.

Points on this clone: This sample also contains other DNA sequences that code for the same CDR3. The V call is TRBV9, the J call TRBJ1-5; maybe TRBD1 (6 bases). V lost 0 bases to trimming and J lost 4 bases, with 11 bases between them. This CDR3 spans 15 amino acids. The germline V gene encodes CDR1 SGDLS and CDR2 YYNGEE. CDR3: CASSVGTGTNQPQHF. In DNA, the CDR3 is TGTGCCAGCAGCGTAGGTACAGGGACGAATCAGCCCCAGCATTTT.

The CDR3 spells CASSPEGTYYGYTF. In DNA, the CDR3 is TGTGCCAGCTCACCGGAGGGTACCTACTATGGCTACACCTTC. This chain joins TRBV18 and TRBJ1-2; no definite D call. There are 14 residues in the CDR3. Germline lookup yields CDR1 KGHSH and CDR2 LQKENI. Trimming cost V 3 bases and J 3 bases, with 11 bases left between them. The entire variable domain, with the rest obtained from reference TRBV18 and TRBJ1-2, is as follows: NAGVMQNPRHLVRRRGQEARLRCSPMKGHSHVYWYRQLPEEGLKFMVYLQKENIIDESGMPKERFSAEFPKEGPSILRIQQVVRGDSAAYFCASSPEGTYYGYTFGSGTRLTVV.

The rearrangement links TRBV9 to TRBJ1-1; D is perhaps TRBD1 (6 bases). The CDR3 has 16 amino acids. Trimming removed 3 bases at V and 3 bases at J, with 18 bases between. Per germline, CDR1 SGDLS and CDR2 YYNGEE. CDR3 protein: CASSARQDPGDTEAFF. In DNA, the CDR3 is TGTGCCAGCAGCGCGCGACAGGACCCAGGGGACACTGAAGCTTTCTTT.

The rearrangement uses TRBV14 and TRBJ1-1, with unresolved D. The germline V gene encodes CDR1 SGHDN and CDR2 FVKESK. With 4 bases removed from V and 0 bases from J, the gap between germline ends came to 6 bases. There are 13 residues in the CDR3. CDR3 DNA sequence: TGTGCCAGCAGCCCGGGTTTGAACACTGAAGCTTTCTTT. Amino acid sequence: CASSPGLNTEAFF.

The chain is built from TRBV19 and TRBJ2-1; 9 bases match TRBD1. The CDR3 consists of 16 residues. J was trimmed by 5 bases and V by 6 bases; bases with no gene match: 11. Looked up from germline, CDR1 is LNHDA and CDR2 is SQIVND (reference sequence). CDR3 in DNA: TGTGCCAGTAGGCCGGTCGACAGGGGGGGTCACAATGAGCAGTTCTTC. It codes for CASRPVDRGGHNEQFF.

The chain carries TRBV5-5 and TRBJ1-6, with TRBD1 as a possible D gene (6 bases). The CDR3 is 15 residues long. Trimming removed 4 bases from V and 4 bases from J, with 12 bases in between. Germline V gives CDR1 SGHKS, CDR2 YYEKEE (reference sequence). The CDR3 loop is CASSPQGNYNSPLHF. In nucleotides, the CDR3 is TGTGCCAGCAGCCCCCAGGGGAATTATAATTCACCCCTCCACTTT.